These T cell receptor beta chains were read from a single sample in a study of blood T cells in healthy people across ages. MiXCR, applied by TCRdb to the 5' RACE reads, yields one record per CDR3 protein. This table has fewer than 800,000 distinct CDR3 sequences, around 48% appearing once. Sequencing was done on a sample of blood. The receptors originated from a woman aged 60-75 years in good health. Both conserved end residues are part of each CDR3. Each record gives: V gene, CDR3 protein.

V gene: TRBV29-1
CDR3 protein: CSVSGGQGAGYEQYF

V gene: TRBV29-1
CDR3 protein: CSVRLVIYEQYF

V gene: TRBV20-1
CDR3 protein: CSARAPPPSTPTLYYNEQFF

V gene: TRBV29-1
CDR3 protein: CSVVGESNQPQHF

V gene: TRBV28
CDR3 protein: CASSLLGTSYEQFF

V gene: TRBV2
CDR3 protein: CASSGQLGTMLGGYTF

V gene: TRBV28
CDR3 protein: CASNSRGTEQYF

V gene: TRBV7-2
CDR3 protein: CAGSRVRAQETQYF

V gene: TRBV20-1
CDR3 protein: CSARDPRREGNTQYF

V gene: TRBV11-2
CDR3 protein: CASSLLWVSKREMYNEQFF

V gene: TRBV29-1
CDR3 protein: CSAAKEITDTQYF

V gene: TRBV27
CDR3 protein: CASTLAGGGNEQYF

V gene: TRBV4-3
CDR3 protein: CASCQSYGNSYEQYF

V gene: TRBV18
CDR3 protein: CASSPNPTSSQYF

V gene: TRBV5-1
CDR3 protein: CASSRNSQETQYF

V gene: TRBV12-5
CDR3 protein: CASAWMGQGESRAGNEQFF

V gene: TRBV28
CDR3 protein: CASSFPGQGAYNEQFF

V gene: TRBV12-5
CDR3 protein: CASGFWDSYSGANVLTF

V gene: TRBV12-3/TRBV12-4
CDR3 protein: CASSFPRREQYF

V gene: TRBV5-6
CDR3 protein: CASSFAWTSGSRLAKNIQYF

V gene: TRBV3-1
CDR3 protein: CASSQGGARTEAFF

V gene: TRBV7-2
CDR3 protein: CASSLMTSNTDTQYF

V gene: TRBV20-1
CDR3 protein: CSAPEGLPATNEKLFF

V gene: TRBV29-1
CDR3 protein: CSVVGLRAETQYF